The 2 T cell receptor beta chains below all came from one sample that was sequenced in a study of early T cells in non-severe SARS-CoV-2 infection (dated by TCRdb to about 2021). The method was 5' RACE. Data came from a NextSeq 500. The raw public data were reprocessed by TCRdb itself: fastp quality trimming at Q25, MiXCR clonotype calling, in-frame beta chains only. Each CDR3 protein appears once, grouped with its most common genes and DNA. In this sample the table shows 90,000 or so distinct CDR3 sequences, around 14% of which occur a single time. The ten largest clones capture less than 7% of the sample. The specimen was whole blood. The receptors derive from an adult who was a healthcare worker with PCR-confirmed SARS-CoV-2 infection or an uninfected control (not recorded which).

This clonotype was seen a few times. The V call is TRBV7-6, the J call TRBJ2-3, with 11 bases matching TRBD2. CDR3 length: 14 residues. Looked up from germline, CDR1 is SGHVS and CDR2 is FNYEAQ. Trimming removed 4 bases from V and 11 bases from J; junction bases left unmatched: 8. The CDR3 coding sequence is TGTGCCAGCAGCTCAACGAAAGGGACTAGCGGGCAGTATTTT. This encodes CASSSTKGTSGQYF.

This clonotype was observed many times. The chain carries TRBV20-1 and TRBJ2-7; D is perhaps TRBD1 or TRBD2 (5 bases each). The CDR3 is 15 amino acids. V gave up 7 bases and J gave up 2 bases, with 21 bases separating them. Germline CDR1 reads DFQATT; CDR2 reads SNEGSKA (reference sequence). This CDR3 is CSVEGWRAAAYEQYF. CDR3 DNA sequence: TGCAGTGTCGAGGGGTGGCGAGCGGCCGCCTACGAGCAGTACTTC.